These T cell receptor beta chains were read from a single sample in a study of regulatory T cells in long-lasting Graves disease. MiXCR was run by TCRdb on the multiplex PCR reads, yielding one entry per CDR3 protein. The table has approximately 490,000 distinct CDR3 sequences, about 16% seen once; the top ten hold over 9%. These data also formed part of another study, on T cells in Graves' hyperthyroidism and ophthalmopathy.

The sample consisted of peripheral blood mononuclear cells (PBMCs), taken at new diagnosis, from a patient treated with antithyroid drugs. The origin of the receptors is a man aged 40-55 years with Graves disease. Each CDR3 is given with its conserved first and last residue. Each record gives: CDR3 DNA, CDR3 protein, V gene, clone size, J gene, D gene. A D gene is named only where the DNA matches it firmly. The size entry is marked missing in some rows and otherwise reads once, few, many or a size class.

CDR3 DNA: TGTGCCAGCAGCCAAACCGGGACAGGGGGTACTGAAGCTTTCTTT
CDR3 protein: CASSQTGTGGTEAFF
V gene: TRBV3-1
clone size: many
J gene: TRBJ1-1
D gene: TRBD1

CDR3 DNA: TGTGCCAGCCGTTCCTTTGGGGAGGGAAACACCATATATTTT
CDR3 protein: CASRSFGEGNTIYF
V gene: TRBV27
clone size: few
J gene: TRBJ1-3
D gene: NA

CDR3 DNA: TGTGCCAGCAGCTTATCCCGAGCAACTAATGAAAAACTGTTTTTT
CDR3 protein: CASSLSRATNEKLFF
V gene: TRBV7-2
clone size: many
J gene: TRBJ1-4
D gene: NA

CDR3 DNA: TGTGCCAGCAGCCTCCGGGGACTAGCGCCCGAGTTCTTC
CDR3 protein: CASSLRGLAPEFF
V gene: TRBV7-2
clone size: few
J gene: TRBJ2-1
D gene: TRBD2

CDR3 DNA: TGTGCCTGGAGTAGGTACAGCCTCTCTGGAAACACCATATATTTT
CDR3 protein: CAWSRYSLSGNTIYF
V gene: TRBV30
clone size: NA
J gene: TRBJ1-3
D gene: NA

CDR3 DNA: TGCGCCAGCAGCTTGGGACTAGCGGGAGTCCGCGCCTACGAGCAGTACTTC
CDR3 protein: CASSLGLAGVRAYEQYF
V gene: TRBV5-1
clone size: many
J gene: TRBJ2-7
D gene: TRBD2

CDR3 DNA: TGTGCCAGCAGTTACTCTGGGGGCGTGGAGACCCAGTACTTC
CDR3 protein: CASSYSGGVETQYF
V gene: TRBV6-2/TRBV6-3
clone size: many
J gene: TRBJ2-5
D gene: NA

CDR3 DNA: TGCGCCAGCAGCTCACCGTCTAGCGGGAGCTATGAGCAGTTCTTC
CDR3 protein: CASSSPSSGSYEQFF
V gene: TRBV5-1
clone size: many
J gene: TRBJ2-1
D gene: TRBD2

CDR3 DNA: TGTGCCAGCAGTTCCCTAGCGGGAGAGCTCCTCGAGCAGTTCTTC
CDR3 protein: CASSSLAGELLEQFF
V gene: TRBV28
clone size: many
J gene: TRBJ2-1
D gene: TRBD2

CDR3 DNA: TGCAGTGCTAGTGTCGCTAGCGGATACACAGATACGCAGTATTTT
CDR3 protein: CSASVASGYTDTQYF
V gene: TRBV20-1
clone size: many
J gene: TRBJ2-3
D gene: TRBD2

CDR3 DNA: TGTGCCAGCAGCCCAGGGGACAGGGGCCCTTTATACTTC
CDR3 protein: CASSPGDRGPLYF
V gene: TRBV11-3
clone size: many
J gene: TRBJ2-5
D gene: TRBD1

CDR3 DNA: TGTGCCACCGTTTTAGCGGGAATATACAATGAGCAGTTCTTC
CDR3 protein: CATVLAGIYNEQFF
V gene: TRBV7-9
clone size: NA
J gene: TRBJ2-1
D gene: TRBD2

CDR3 DNA: TGTGCCAGCTCACCCCGACTGATGGAGGGAGAAAAACTGTTTTTT
CDR3 protein: CASSPRLMEGEKLFF
V gene: TRBV18
clone size: many
J gene: TRBJ1-4
D gene: NA

CDR3 DNA: TGCGCCAGCAGCCCGGACGGGAATCAGCCCCAGCATTTT
CDR3 protein: CASSPDGNQPQHF
V gene: TRBV5-1
clone size: many
J gene: TRBJ1-5
D gene: NA

CDR3 DNA: TGTGCCAGCAGCTTAGCGGGGGCAAATGAGCAGTTCTTC
CDR3 protein: CASSLAGANEQFF
V gene: TRBV7-9
clone size: many
J gene: TRBJ2-1
D gene: NA

CDR3 DNA: TGTGCCAGCAGTCCGGCGGGACAGGGTACGACCGGGGAGCTGTTTTTT
CDR3 protein: CASSPAGQGTTGELFF
V gene: TRBV7-2
clone size: NA
J gene: TRBJ2-2
D gene: TRBD1

CDR3 DNA: TGTGCCAGCAGCTTAGCGGCGGGCCGGGAGGCCGCTTGGTACCAAGAGACCCAGTACTTC
CDR3 protein: CASSLAAGREAAWYQETQYF
V gene: TRBV7-8
clone size: few
J gene: TRBJ2-5
D gene: TRBD2

CDR3 DNA: TGTGCCAGCAGTTTGGCCCGTATCAATGAGCAGTTCTTC
CDR3 protein: CASSLARINEQFF
V gene: TRBV12-3/TRBV12-4
clone size: many
J gene: TRBJ2-1
D gene: NA

CDR3 DNA: TGCAGCGGCAAACAGGGCGTTAACGCCGGGGAGCTGTTTTTT
CDR3 protein: CSGKQGVNAGELFF
V gene: TRBV29-1
clone size: NA
J gene: TRBJ2-2
D gene: NA

CDR3 DNA: TGTGCCACCTCCCCACAGGGAAGCTACGAGCAGTACTTC
CDR3 protein: CATSPQGSYEQYF
V gene: TRBV10-3
clone size: few
J gene: TRBJ2-7
D gene: NA

CDR3 DNA: TGTGCCAGCAGTCAGAGCAGGGGGCGCGTCTCCTACGAGCAGTACTTC
CDR3 protein: CASSQSRGRVSYEQYF
V gene: TRBV2
clone size: many
J gene: TRBJ2-7
D gene: TRBD1

CDR3 DNA: TGTGCCAGCAGCGTAGGGCCTAGCGGGATGGGAGAGCAGTTCTTC
CDR3 protein: CASSVGPSGMGEQFF
V gene: TRBV9
clone size: few
J gene: TRBJ2-1
D gene: TRBD2

CDR3 DNA: TGTGCCAGTAGGGGGACAGGAGTTCAGCCCCAGCATTTT
CDR3 protein: CASRGTGVQPQHF
V gene: TRBV19
clone size: few
J gene: TRBJ1-5
D gene: TRBD1

CDR3 DNA: TGTGCCAGCAGTTCCCTCAGGGGGGGGAAGTACGAGCAGTACTTC
CDR3 protein: CASSSLRGGKYEQYF
V gene: TRBV28
clone size: many
J gene: TRBJ2-7
D gene: NA

CDR3 DNA: TGTGCCAGCGATAACGCCCGGACAGGGAAGTTCTATGGCTACACCTTC
CDR3 protein: CASDNARTGKFYGYTF
V gene: TRBV12-3/TRBV12-4
clone size: many
J gene: TRBJ1-2
D gene: TRBD1

CDR3 DNA: TGCAGTGCTAGGGGGGGGAGGGACAGGGGCAATCAGCCCCAGCATTTT
CDR3 protein: CSARGGRDRGNQPQHF
V gene: TRBV20-1
clone size: NA
J gene: TRBJ1-5
D gene: TRBD1

CDR3 DNA: TGTGCCAGCAGTCCGACTAGCGGGAGTTCTGAGCAGTTCTTC
CDR3 protein: CASSPTSGSSEQFF
V gene: TRBV28
clone size: NA
J gene: TRBJ2-1
D gene: TRBD2

CDR3 DNA: TGTGCCAGTAGTATGGGGGGGGACACTGAAGCTTTCTTT
CDR3 protein: CASSMGGDTEAFF
V gene: TRBV19
clone size: NA
J gene: TRBJ1-1
D gene: NA

CDR3 DNA: TGCAGTGCTAGTTTTAGCGGGAGGTCCACCGGGGAGCTGTTTTTT
CDR3 protein: CSASFSGRSTGELFF
V gene: TRBV20-1
clone size: NA
J gene: TRBJ2-2
D gene: TRBD2

CDR3 DNA: TGTGCCAGCAGGGATCATGCGGGAGGGCCCTACAATGAGCAGTTCTTC
CDR3 protein: CASRDHAGGPYNEQFF
V gene: TRBV2
clone size: many
J gene: TRBJ2-1
D gene: TRBD2

CDR3 DNA: TGTGCCAGCGAGTCGGTGGGGTTCGATGAGCAGTTCTTC
CDR3 protein: CASESVGFDEQFF
V gene: TRBV11-3
clone size: few
J gene: TRBJ2-1
D gene: NA

CDR3 DNA: TGTGCCAGCAGTGCTGGGGATTCGGGAGAGCAGTACTTC
CDR3 protein: CASSAGDSGEQYF
V gene: TRBV7-3
clone size: few
J gene: TRBJ2-7
D gene: NA

CDR3 DNA: TGTGCCAGCTCACCAGGGGCAGCTGGAAACATTCAGTACTTC
CDR3 protein: CASSPGAAGNIQYF
V gene: TRBV18
clone size: many
J gene: TRBJ2-4
D gene: NA

CDR3 DNA: TGTGCTAGTGGCCCCGGACAGGGAGATGAAAAACTGTTTTTT
CDR3 protein: CASGPGQGDEKLFF
V gene: TRBV12-5
clone size: NA
J gene: TRBJ1-4
D gene: TRBD1

CDR3 DNA: TGTGCCAGCAGTGACTACAGGGTTGGAAACACCATATATTTT
CDR3 protein: CASSDYRVGNTIYF
V gene: TRBV6-1
clone size: few
J gene: TRBJ1-3
D gene: NA

CDR3 DNA: TGTGCCAGCAGGGTCAGGGGCTACGAGCAGTACTTC
CDR3 protein: CASRVRGYEQYF
V gene: TRBV6-1
clone size: few
J gene: TRBJ2-7
D gene: NA

CDR3 DNA: TGTGCCAGCAGCTTCACCTCCAGGGGAAAGGAGACCCAGTACTTC
CDR3 protein: CASSFTSRGKETQYF
V gene: TRBV7-6
clone size: many
J gene: TRBJ2-5
D gene: NA

CDR3 DNA: TGTGCCAGCAGTTTCGGTGTGGAAGTGGGCCAGCCCCAGCATTTT
CDR3 protein: CASSFGVEVGQPQHF
V gene: TRBV12-3/TRBV12-4
clone size: many
J gene: TRBJ1-5
D gene: NA

CDR3 DNA: TGTGCCAGCAGCTTTAGCAGCTACTACGAGCAGTACTTC
CDR3 protein: CASSFSSYYEQYF
V gene: TRBV11-2
clone size: many
J gene: TRBJ2-7
D gene: NA

CDR3 DNA: TGTGCCAGCAGTGGTAGCGGCTACACCTTC
CDR3 protein: CASSGSGYTF
V gene: TRBV6-1
clone size: many
J gene: TRBJ1-2
D gene: NA

CDR3 DNA: TGTGCCAGCAGCCAAAGGGGGGGGGTACAGAACACTGAAGCTTTCTTT
CDR3 protein: CASSQRGGVQNTEAFF
V gene: TRBV3-1
clone size: many
J gene: TRBJ1-1
D gene: NA

CDR3 DNA: TGCGCCAGCAGCATGGCTAGCGCTGCCTCCTACGAGCAGTACTTC
CDR3 protein: CASSMASAASYEQYF
V gene: TRBV5-1
clone size: many
J gene: TRBJ2-7
D gene: NA

CDR3 DNA: TGTGCCAGCAGCTTTTATAGCGACGAGCAGTACTTC
CDR3 protein: CASSFYSDEQYF
V gene: TRBV7-9
clone size: NA
J gene: TRBJ2-7
D gene: NA

CDR3 DNA: TGCGCCAGCAGTGAGGGGTTTTGGCGGGAGTACACCTACGAGCAGTACTTC
CDR3 protein: CASSEGFWREYTYEQYF
V gene: TRBV10-2
clone size: few
J gene: TRBJ2-7
D gene: TRBD2

CDR3 DNA: TGCGCCAGCAGCTCGCAGGGGATTGGCACCGGGGAGCTGTTTTTT
CDR3 protein: CASSSQGIGTGELFF
V gene: TRBV5-1
clone size: NA
J gene: TRBJ2-2
D gene: NA

CDR3 DNA: TGCGCCAGCAGCACGACAGGGGTTTCCTACAATGAGCAGTTCTTC
CDR3 protein: CASSTTGVSYNEQFF
V gene: TRBV5-1
clone size: many
J gene: TRBJ2-1
D gene: TRBD1

CDR3 DNA: TGTGCCAGCAGTTTTGTAGCGTCTGGGGCCAACGTCCTGACTTTC
CDR3 protein: CASSFVASGANVLTF
V gene: TRBV27
clone size: many
J gene: TRBJ2-6
D gene: NA

CDR3 DNA: TGTGCCAGCAGTTTCCAACAGGGGAGTGCGGATGGCTACACCTTC
CDR3 protein: CASSFQQGSADGYTF
V gene: TRBV12-3/TRBV12-4
clone size: many
J gene: TRBJ1-2
D gene: TRBD1

CDR3 DNA: TGTGCCAGTAGTACTAAGCAGGATGAGCAGTTCTTC
CDR3 protein: CASSTKQDEQFF
V gene: TRBV19
clone size: NA
J gene: TRBJ2-1
D gene: NA

CDR3 DNA: TGTGCCAGCAGCGTACGAGTTTCGCCATTTGGGGGCTACACCTTC
CDR3 protein: CASSVRVSPFGGYTF
V gene: TRBV9
clone size: few
J gene: TRBJ1-2
D gene: NA

CDR3 DNA: TGTGCCAGCTCACCATATGAACAGGGGGCGAATCAGCCCCAGCATTTT
CDR3 protein: CASSPYEQGANQPQHF
V gene: TRBV18
clone size: few
J gene: TRBJ1-5
D gene: TRBD1